One and the same sample provided the 22 T cell receptor beta chains below, sequenced in a study of T cell changes during pregnancy in multiple sclerosis. The data were produced by immunoSEQ multiplex PCR, yet TCRdb's version contains in-frame clones alone and is incomplete. The table has more than 25,000 clones, about nine tenths seen once. The material sequenced was CD8+ T cells from peripheral blood mononuclear cells, taken in the second trimester of pregnancy. The receptors originated from a female donor in good health, enrolled as a control in a pregnancy study.

The CDR3 DNA reads TGTGCCAGTAACCTGGGACAGTCTAATGAAAAACTGTTTTTT. This sequence encodes CASNLGQSNEKLFF. The chain couples TRBV19 to TRBJ1-4, with 7 bases fitting TRBD1. V dropped 7 bases and J dropped 3; count of bases not matched to a gene: 5. The CDR3 is 14 residues long. Germline CDR1 LNHDA, CDR2 SQIVND (reference sequence). The whole variable domain, remainder taken from reference TRBV19 and TRBJ1-4, is DGGITQSPKYLFRKEGQNVTLSCEQNLNHDAMYWYRQDPGQGLRLIYYSQIVNDFQKGDIAEGYSVSREKKESFPLTVTSAQKNPTAFYLCASNLGQSNEKLFFGSGTQLSVL.

The genes are TRBV9 and TRBJ2-7; 7 positions match TRBD1. Germline CDR1 SGDLS, CDR2 YYNGEE. V lost 5 bases and J lost 2; bases outside the gene matches: 10. CDR3 size: 15 residues. The chain's CDR3 is CASSPRTGRTYEQYF. CDR3 nucleotide sequence: TGTGCCAGCAGTCCGCGGACAGGACGTACCTACGAGCAGTACTTC.

This clone was recorded a few times. V gene TRBV19 combines with J gene TRBJ2-7, with 8 bases that match TRBD1. The CDR3 has 11 amino acids. CDR1 and CDR2 (germline): LNHDA, SQIVND (reference sequence). The V gene end was trimmed by 5 bases and the J gene end by 9 bases; junction bases not matched to a gene: 3. CDR3: CASSAGGVQYF. DNA of the CDR3: TGTGCCAGTAGTGCAGGGGGCGTGCAGTACTTC.

The chain joins TRBV9 to TRBJ2-1; TRBD1 aligns across 7 bases. The CDR3 consists of 16 residues. CDR1 is SGDLS, CDR2 YYNGEE, per germline. The V segment lost 0 bases and the J segment 0 bases; nucleotides outside the gene matches: 3. The chain's CDR3 is CASSVAGTVSYNEQFF. CDR3 bases: TGTGCCAGCAGCGTAGCGGGGACAGTCTCCTACAATGAGCAGTTCTTC.

V and J are TRBV11-1 and TRBJ1-5, with D hard to call. Between the trimmed V and J ends, which lost 0 bases and 6 bases, there was a span of 9 bases. The CDR3 spans 14 residues. Germline V gene lookup returns CDR1 SGHAT and CDR2 FQDESV (reference sequence). The CDR3 sequence: CASSLAPRGQPQHF. The CDR3 DNA sequence: TGTGCCAGCAGCTTAGCCCCACGGGGTCAGCCCCAGCATTTT.

The rearrangement uses TRBV4-3 and TRBJ2-6, with D hard to call. Trimming cost V 1 base and J 0 bases, with 7 bases left between them. In germline, CDR1 is LGHNA, CDR2 YSLEER. The CDR3 runs to 16 residues. The CDR3 region is CASSQGGFSGANVLTF. CDR3 nucleotide sequence: TGCGCCAGCAGCCAAGGCGGTTTCTCTGGGGCCAACGTCCTGACTTTC.

In its sample, this clone was seen once. This chain uses TRBV9 with TRBJ1-1; perhaps TRBD1 as D (5 bases). The V gene's germline CDR1 is SGDLS and CDR2 YYNGEE. V was cut by 0 bases and J by 4 bases, with 16 bases left in between. This CDR3 region has 16 residues. The CDR3, as DNA: TGTGCCAGCAGCGTAGGGGGGGGAGGGAGGGGCACTGAAGCTTTCTTT. It translates to CASSVGGGGRGTEAFF.

The chain links TRBV6-7 to TRBJ1-1, with 8 bases identical to TRBD1. TRBV6-7 is placed among ORFs of uncertain function. This CDR3 comprises 17 residues. Trimming cost V 1 base and J 5 bases; bases outside gene matches: 12. CDR3 nucleotides: TGTGCCAGCAGTTACTGGCAGGGGGCAGTCATTTGGACTGAAGCTTTCTTT. Protein: CASSYWQGAVIWTEAFF.

The V and J genes are TRBV2 and TRBJ2-5; D is uncertain. Per germline, CDR1 SNHLY and CDR2 FYNNEI. The CDR3 totals 15 residues. The V end was cut by 8 bases, the J end by 3 bases, with 19 bases between. The CDR3 nucleotides are TGTGCCAGCCTCCCCCAACTGTCCCAAGAAGAGACCCAGTACTTC. It codes for CASLPQLSQEETQYF.

V usage is TRBV7-2 and J usage is TRBJ1-2, with no clear D. CDR3 length: 18 amino acids. CDR1 SGHTA and CDR2 FQGNSA come from the germline V gene. V was cut by 1 base and J by 0 bases, with 18 bases left in between. The CDR3 protein is CASSLDPGLYSANYGYTF. CDR3 bases: TGTGCCAGCAGCTTAGACCCCGGGTTATATAGTGCTAACTATGGCTACACCTTC.

The chain combines TRBV15 with TRBJ2-7, with 8 nucleotides matching TRBD1. CDR1 is LNHNV and CDR2 is YYDKDF in the germline V gene (reference sequence). The V gene end was trimmed by 1 base and the J gene end by 0 bases; junction bases not matched to a gene: 5. The CDR3 sequence is 16 residues long. CDR3 residues: CATSRAGTGGSYEQYF. The CDR3 DNA reads as TGTGCCACCAGCAGAGCGGGAACAGGGGGCTCCTACGAGCAGTACTTC. Full variable domain (rest looked up from reference TRBV15 and TRBJ2-7): DAMVIQNPRYQVTQFGKPVTLSCSQTLNHNVMYWYQQKSSQAPKLLFHYYDKDFNNEADTPDNFQSRRPNTSFCFLDIRSPGLGDTAMYLCATSRAGTGGSYEQYFGPGTRLTVT.

This clone has just one count. The V call is TRBV6-5, the J call TRBJ1-1; D call uncertain. In germline, CDR1 is MNHEY, CDR2 SVGAGI. The V and J ends lost 2 bases and 0 bases respectively, with 13 bases between them. The CDR3 extends over 16 amino acids. The CDR3 reads CASSYPGGLMNTEAFF. The CDR3 DNA is TGTGCCAGCAGTTACCCTGGTGGACTCATGAACACTGAAGCTTTCTTT.

This clone was seen a single time. The rearrangement uses TRBV29-1 and TRBJ1-1; D might be TRBD1 (6 bases). V was pared by 4 bases and J by 4 bases, with 16 bases between. CDR3 size: 14 residues. Germline lookup yields CDR1 SQVTM and CDR2 ANQGSEA. The CDR3 protein is CSVAGLQGRTEAFF. The CDR3 DNA reads as TGCAGCGTTGCAGGGCTACAGGGACGCACTGAAGCTTTCTTT.

The chain couples TRBV5-4 to TRBJ2-7; TRBD2 is a possible D gene (5 bases). Trimming removed 4 bases at V and 3 bases at J, with 8 bases between. The germline V gene encodes CDR1 SGHNT and CDR2 YYREEE (reference sequence). The CDR3 consists of 12 residues. The CDR3 sequence is CASSVGIYEQYF. The CDR3 region has the DNA TGTGCCAGCAGCGTCGGGATCTACGAGCAGTACTTC.

The chain employs TRBV27 and TRBJ2-3, with 9 bases lining up with TRBD2. The CDR3 extends over 14 amino acids. V lost 7 bases and J lost 1; bases outside the gene matches: 3. Germline lookup yields CDR1 MNHEY and CDR2 SMNVEV (reference sequence). The DNA of the CDR3 is TGTGCCAGCACAGAGCGGGGGGGCACAGATACGCAGTATTTT. This codes for CASTERGGTDTQYF.

The chain carries TRBV29-1 and TRBJ2-6; 8 bases agree with TRBD1. CDR3 length: 17 amino acids. The V gene's germline CDR1 is SQVTM and CDR2 ANQGSEA. Trimming took 0 bases from V and 2 from J; bases not matched to a gene: 6. CDR3 region: CSVEDRLGQAGANVLTF. In nucleotides, the CDR3 is TGCAGCGTTGAAGATCGGTTGGGACAGGCTGGGGCCAACGTCCTGACTTTC.

The CDR3 region is CASRGQGTEAFF. CDR3 in DNA: TGCGCCAGCAGAGGACAGGGAACTGAAGCTTTCTTT. The gene calls are TRBV4-1 and TRBJ1-1; 8 bases are a match to TRBD1. The CDR3 spans 12 residues. In germline, CDR1 is MGHRA, CDR2 YSYEKL. Germline trimming cut 6 bases from V and 5 bases from J; bases unmatched to any gene: 2.

V and J are TRBV6-4 and TRBJ1-5; D call uncertain. This CDR3 has 15 amino acids. The V and J ends lost 5 bases and 2 bases respectively, with 13 bases between them. CDR1 is MRHNA and CDR2 is SNTAGT in the germline V gene. This chain's CDR3 is CASSSVGGGNQPQHF. Written as DNA, the CDR3 is TGTGCCAGCAGTTCGGTGGGAGGTGGCAATCAGCCCCAGCATTTT.

This rearrangement joins TRBV10-3 to TRBJ2-2; D may be TRBD1 (5 bases). CDR3 length equals 14 residues. CDR1 and CDR2 from the germline V gene are ENHRY and SYGVKD. V lost 4 bases, J lost 4 bases, and 10 bases lay in between. CDR3 loop: CAISVGRATGELFF. The CDR3 coding sequence is TGTGCCATCAGTGTTGGCAGGGCCACCGGGGAGCTGTTTTTT.

The chain carries TRBV19 and TRBJ1-4, with TRBD1 identical over 8 bases. The V gene's germline CDR1 is LNHDA and CDR2 SQIVND (reference sequence). J gave up 4 bases and V 5 bases, and 6 bases lay outside the gene matches. CDR3 length equals 15 residues. Written as DNA, the CDR3 is TGTGCCAGTAGTGAACGGACAGGGATTAATGAAAAACTGTTTTTT. It yields the protein CASSERTGINEKLFF.

V is TRBV14 and J is TRBJ2-7; no reliable D call. Between the trimmed V and J ends, which lost 0 bases and 3 bases, there was a span of 12 bases. In germline, CDR1 is SGHDN, CDR2 FVKESK. The CDR3 has 15 residues. The CDR3 region is CASSQDDQRFYEQYF. The CDR3 DNA sequence: TGTGCCAGCAGCCAAGACGACCAGCGTTTCTACGAGCAGTACTTC.

The chain combines TRBV5-4 with TRBJ2-5, with 8 bases that match TRBD1. The end of the DNA is better explained by TRBJ2-7, so the J call may be wrong. The CDR3 spans 15 residues. Per germline, CDR1 SGHNT and CDR2 YYREEE (reference sequence). The CDR3, as DNA: TGTGCCAGCAGCTTGACAGGGGGAAGCTCCTACGAGCAGTACTTC. Translated, it gives CASSLTGGSSYEQYF.